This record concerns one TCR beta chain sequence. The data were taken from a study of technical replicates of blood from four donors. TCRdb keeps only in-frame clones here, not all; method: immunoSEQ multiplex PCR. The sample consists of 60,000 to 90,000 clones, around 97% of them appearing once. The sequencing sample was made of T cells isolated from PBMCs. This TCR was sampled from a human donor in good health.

CDR3 protein: CSVEGWAGAKNIQYF. CDR3 DNA: TGCAGCGTTGAAGGATGGGCGGGAGCCAAAAACATTCAGTACTTC. This sequence joins TRBV29-1 and TRBJ2-4; the D gene is possibly TRBD2 (5 bases). The V end was cut by 1 base, the J end by 0 bases, with 10 bases between. Germline values: CDR1 SQVTM, CDR2 ANQGSEA. This CDR3 has 15 residues.